Shown below are 31 T cell receptor beta chains from a single sample sequenced in a study of shared clonotypes between healthy human individuals. Measured with immunoSEQ multiplex PCR; TCRdb has only the in-frame clones, and not every one. The sample holds about 2.4 million clones, 93% seen once. Sequenced sample: naive CD4+ T cells from PBMCs. Stated subset: CD45RA+ positively selected. These TCRs come from a man aged 18 to 30 in good health. Some clones in this sample may be carry-over from other donors' samples.

The V and J genes are TRBV5-1 and TRBJ1-1; possibly TRBD1 for D (5 bases). The CDR3 has 14 residues. V lost 4 bases to trimming and J lost 4 bases, with 14 bases between them. The germline CDR1 and CDR2 sequences are SGHRS and YFSETQ. The chain's CDR3 is CASSRDGGSTEAFF. For the CDR3, the DNA is TGCGCCAGCAGCCGGGACGGCGGGAGCACTGAAGCTTTCTTT.

This chain links TRBV10-3 with TRBJ2-1; no clear D gene. CDR1 is ENHRY, CDR2 SYGVKD, per germline. The ends were cut back, 7 bases at V and 7 bases at J, with 17 bases in the middle. The CDR3 runs to 14 residues. CDR3 sequence (DNA): TGTGCCATCAAAGAGACCTCACTCAGTAATGAGCAGTTCTTC. This sequence encodes CAIKETSLSNEQFF.

CDR3 sequence (DNA): TGTGCCAGCAGCCCAGGGGCCCTGAACGGTGGCACTGAAGCTTTCTTT. As protein: CASSPGALNGGTEAFF. The rearrangement links TRBV7-2 to TRBJ1-1, with D perhaps TRBD1 (6 bases). This CDR3 contains 16 residues. Trimming left V 5 bases short and J 4 bases short, with 20 bases between. Germline V gene data show CDR1 as SGHTA and CDR2 as FQGNSA.

The V call is TRBV19, the J call TRBJ2-2; D ambiguous. Trimming pared 6 bases from V and 1 base from J, leaving 9 bases between. This CDR3 has 14 amino acids. CDR1 and CDR2 (germline): LNHDA, SQIVND (reference sequence). DNA for the CDR3: TGTGCCAGTAGAGCCCAGATGAACACCGGGGAGCTGTTTTTT. Protein sequence: CASRAQMNTGELFF.

The chain recombines TRBV28 with TRBJ2-5, with no clear D. Gene TRBJ2-7 matches the end of the DNA better, so the J call may be wrong. Looked up from germline, CDR1 is MDHEN and CDR2 is SYDVKM. This CDR3 has 13 amino acids. This chain's CDR3 is CASSLSPKYEQYF. CDR3 DNA sequence: TGTGCCAGCAGTTTATCCCCAAAATACGAGCAGTACTTC.

This chain uses TRBV7-8 with TRBJ2-2; possibly TRBD1 for D (5 bases). CDR1 is SGHVS, CDR2 FQNEAQ, per germline. Trimming left V 1 base short and J 5 bases short, with 11 bases between. The CDR3 consists of 15 residues. The CDR3 reads CASSLGRVQTGELFF. The CDR3 region has the DNA TGTGCCAGCAGCTTAGGCAGGGTTCAGACCGGGGAGCTGTTTTTT.

This sequence joins TRBV7-3 and TRBJ1-1; TRBD1 is a possible D gene (5 bases). CDR3 length equals 13 residues. V lost 5 bases, J lost 1 base, and 8 bases lay in between. The germline V gene encodes CDR1 SGHTA and CDR2 FQGTGA. CDR3 DNA: TGTGCCAGCAGCGATCAGGGGAACACTGAAGCTTTCTTT. It is translated as CASSDQGNTEAFF.

V usage is TRBV28 and J usage is TRBJ2-4; D possibly corresponds to TRBD2 (6 bases). The V end was cut by 3 bases, the J end by 0 bases, with 21 bases between. The CDR3 is made up of 19 amino acids. The germline gives CDR1 MDHEN, CDR2 SYDVKM. CDR3 DNA: TGTGCCAGCAGTTTTGAGGTCGTGGCGGGACGGATAGCCAAAAACATTCAGTACTTC. Amino acids: CASSFEVVAGRIAKNIQYF.

The chain carries TRBV9 and TRBJ1-2; the D is unclear. V was pared by 3 bases and J by 4 bases, with 7 bases between. Germline V CDR1 and CDR2: SGDLS, YYNGEE. This CDR3 region has 12 residues. CDR3 sequence (DNA): TGTGCCAGCAGCGCGGAGTCCTATGGCTACACCTTC. Residues: CASSAESYGYTF.

The rearrangement links TRBV2 to TRBJ1-4, with 7 bases lining up with TRBD1. The CDR3 extends over 14 amino acids. CDR1 is SNHLY, CDR2 FYNNEI, per germline. V lost 6 bases to trimming and J lost 7 bases; unmatched junction nucleotides: 8. In DNA, the CDR3 is TGTGCCAGCAGGAGGACAGGTCGAGGTGAAAAACTGTTTTTT. Translation gives CASRRTGRGEKLFF. Combining the CDR3 with reference TRBV2 and TRBJ1-4 gives the whole variable domain EPEVTQTPSHQVTQMGQEVILRCVPISNHLYFYWYRQILGQKVEFLVSFYNNEISEKSEIFDDQFSVERPDGSNFTLKIRSTKLEDSAMYFCASRRTGRGEKLFFGSGTQLSVL.

V and J are TRBV5-1 and TRBJ1-1; a possible D gene is TRBD1 (5 bases). V was shortened by 4 bases and J by 4 bases, with 17 bases between the two germline ends. Germline assignment: CDR1 SGHRS and CDR2 YFSETQ. CDR3 size: 15 residues. The CDR3 nucleotides read TGCGCCAGCAGCACGAGCCAGGGTGGAGCCACTGAAGCTTTCTTT. Protein product: CASSTSQGGATEAFF.

The chain uses TRBV5-8 and TRBJ1-6, with D unclear. Germline CDR1 SGHTS, CDR2 YDEGEE. Trimming took 4 bases from V and 4 from J, leaving 12 bases between them. The CDR3 spans 15 residues. In DNA form, the CDR3 reads TGTGCCAGCAGCCACCCGGCGGTTTATAATTCACCCCTCCACTTT. It translates to CASSHPAVYNSPLHF.

This chain uses TRBV30 with TRBJ2-1, with a possible D match to TRBD2 (6 bases). Germline V gene lookup returns CDR1 GTSNPN and CDR2 SVGIG (reference sequence). V shed 3 bases and J shed 2 bases, with 14 bases lying between them. This CDR3 is built from 15 residues. The CDR3 DNA reads as TGTGCCTGGAGCCCGGGACTTCTAACCTACAATGAGCAGTTCTTC. Residues: CAWSPGLLTYNEQFF.

The CDR3 DNA follows: TGTGCCAGCAGCCCCCAGATTGCGGAGGTGGGGACCCAGTACTTC. Amino acids: CASSPQIAEVGTQYF. V usage is TRBV14 and J usage is TRBJ2-5, with D perhaps matching TRBD2 (5 bases). The CDR3 is 15 residues long. V lost 4 bases, J lost 7 bases, and 19 bases lay in between. The germline CDR1 and CDR2 sequences are SGHDN and FVKESK.

V and J are TRBV9 and TRBJ2-2, with D unclear. This CDR3 comprises 15 residues. From germline, CDR1 is SGDLS and CDR2 YYNGEE. Trimming left V 0 bases short and J 5 bases short, with 11 bases between. The CDR3 loop is CASSVAPGRTGELFF. The CDR3 DNA reads TGTGCCAGCAGCGTAGCCCCGGGTCGGACCGGGGAGCTGTTTTTT. The full variable domain, rest sourced from reference TRBV9 and TRBJ2-2, is DSGVTQTPKHLITATGQRVTLRCSPRSGDLSVYWYQQSLDQGLQFLIQYYNGEERAKGNILERFSAQQFPDLHSELNLSSLELGDSALYFCASSVAPGRTGELFFGEGSRLTVL.

CDR3 region: CASRMGGGTDTQYF. The CDR3 nucleotides read TGTGCCAGCCGCATGGGAGGCGGGACAGATACGCAGTATTTT. The chain joins TRBV28 to TRBJ2-3, with a tentative D call TRBD2 (6 bases). This CDR3 contains 14 residues. The V end was cut by 8 bases, the J end by 3 bases, with 15 bases between. CDR1 and CDR2 (germline): MDHEN, SYDVKM.

The chain recombines TRBV29-1 with TRBJ2-3, with TRBD1 as a possible D gene (6 bases). CDR1 is SQVTM, CDR2 ANQGSEA, per germline. Trimming pared 6 bases from V and 7 bases from J, leaving 14 bases between. The CDR3 length is 12 residues. CDR3 DNA sequence: TGCAGCGTGGCCGGGACATATCATACGCAGTATTTT. Protein product: CSVAGTYHTQYF.

The chain uses TRBV9 and TRBJ2-1; TRBD1 aligns across 7 bases. CDR3 length: 17 amino acids. The germline CDR1 and CDR2 sequences are SGDLS and YYNGEE. Unmatched junction bases numbered 15, after V lost 5 bases and J lost 4 bases. The DNA of the CDR3 is TGTGCCAGCAGTCTTTTCTCACAGGGGTCGGGATACAATGAGCAGTTCTTC. Residues: CASSLFSQGSGYNEQFF.

CDR3 sequence (DNA): TGTGCCAGCAGCTCACGACAGGGTAACACCGGGGAGCTGTTTTTT. It specifies CASSSRQGNTGELFF. This chain uses TRBV5-4 with TRBJ2-2; 7 positions match TRBD1. J gave up 2 bases and V 3 bases, and 4 bases lay outside the gene matches. The length of the CDR3 is 15 residues. The germline V gene encodes CDR1 SGHNT and CDR2 YYREEE (reference sequence).

V usage is TRBV6-5 and J usage is TRBJ2-7, with TRBD1 as a possible D gene (6 bases). Germline lookup yields CDR1 MNHEY and CDR2 SVGAGI. The V end lost 6 bases, the J end lost 1 base, and 10 bases lay between the germline ends. The CDR3 has 13 residues. The CDR3 loop reads CASSQGISYEQYF. The CDR3 DNA reads TGTGCCAGCAGCCAGGGGATATCCTACGAGCAGTACTTC.

The chain is built from TRBV28 and TRBJ1-4; no reliable D call. V was clipped by 5 bases and J by 0 bases, with 10 bases between them. This CDR3 spans 15 amino acids. Looked up from germline, CDR1 is MDHEN and CDR2 is SYDVKM. The CDR3 region has the DNA TGTGCCAGCAGTCCGGGAGCCGCAACTAATGAAAAACTGTTTTTT. Protein: CASSPGAATNEKLFF.

The genes are TRBV7-6 and TRBJ2-6; D is undetermined. The CDR3 contains 16 residues. The V end lost 5 bases, the J end lost 3 bases, and 14 bases lay between the germline ends. Germline V gene data show CDR1 as SGHVS and CDR2 as FNYEAQ. The DNA of the CDR3 is TGTGCCAGCAGCCCTTGGTCGGATGTTGGGGCCAACGTCCTGACTTTC. This translates into CASSPWSDVGANVLTF.

V usage is TRBV2 and J usage is TRBJ1-1, with a tentative D call TRBD1 (6 bases). Trimming removed 2 bases at V and 1 base at J, with 14 bases between. CDR1 is SNHLY, CDR2 FYNNEI, per germline. The CDR3 is 16 residues long. CDR3 amino acids: CASSEYGMTGNTEAFF. The DNA of the CDR3 is TGTGCCAGCAGTGAATACGGGATGACAGGGAACACTGAAGCTTTCTTT.

The chain uses TRBV5-1 and TRBJ2-7, with TRBD2 matching 8 bases. The V gene's germline CDR1 is SGHRS and CDR2 YFSETQ. The CDR3 loop spans 12 amino acids. Losses at the gene ends were 6 bases for V and 6 bases for J; bases not matched to a gene: 5. CDR3 in DNA: TGCGCCAGCACGACGGGGGGGACCGAGCAGTACTTC. It yields the protein CASTTGGTEQYF.

Worth noting for this clone: The sample holds other DNA sequences that translate to the same CDR3. The rearrangement joins TRBV18 to TRBJ2-2; 9 bases line up with TRBD2. V gave up 3 bases and J gave up 1 base; unmatched junction bases: 3. Germline CDR1 reads KGHSH; CDR2 reads LQKENI. The CDR3 has 16 amino acids. CDR3 in DNA: TGTGCCAGCTCACCGAGGACTAGCGAGAACACCGGGGAGCTGTTTTTT. As protein: CASSPRTSENTGELFF. Full variable domain (missing parts from reference TRBV18 and TRBJ2-2): NAGVMQNPRHLVRRRGQEARLRCSPMKGHSHVYWYRQLPEEGLKFMVYLQKENIIDESGMPKERFSAEFPKEGPSILRIQQVVRGDSAAYFCASSPRTSENTGELFFGEGSRLTVL.

This clone was counted a single time. The chain recombines TRBV30 with TRBJ2-6; a weak D match, TRBD1 (5 bases). The CDR3 loop spans 13 amino acids. Germline loops: CDR1 GTSNPN, CDR2 SVGIG (reference sequence). Trimming stripped 8 bases from V and 1 base from J, with 9 bases between. CDR3 region: CAQGRSGANVLTF. The CDR3 DNA is TGTGCCCAGGGTAGGTCTGGGGCCAACGTCCTGACTTTC.

The chain combines TRBV18 with TRBJ2-3, with no clear D. The germline gives CDR1 KGHSH, CDR2 LQKENI. This CDR3 spans 14 amino acids. V gave up 1 base and J gave up 4 bases, with 9 bases separating them. The CDR3 DNA reads TGTGCCAGCTCACCACTAGCAGCCCCAGATACGCAGTATTTT. Translation: CASSPLAAPDTQYF.

The chain combines TRBV18 with TRBJ2-2; TRBD1 matches 9 bases. The CDR3 has 17 amino acids. The germline V gene has CDR1 KGHSH and CDR2 LQKENI. The V gene end was trimmed by 2 bases and the J gene end by 5 bases; junction bases not matched to a gene: 9. CDR3 nucleotides: TGTGCCAGCTCACCAACATACAGGGGGCGCAGGACCGGGGAGCTGTTTTTT. Translation gives CASSPTYRGRRTGELFF.

The chain recombines TRBV7-2 with TRBJ2-6, with D uncertain. The V and J ends lost 2 bases and 0 bases respectively, with 11 bases between them. The CDR3 has 17 amino acids. Germline CDR1 reads SGHTA; CDR2 reads FQGNSA. DNA of the CDR3: TGTGCCAGCAGCTTACGCCCAGGCGGCTCTGGGGCCAACGTCCTGACTTTC. It is translated as CASSLRPGGSGANVLTF.

A few counts support this clone. V gene TRBV4-1 combines with J gene TRBJ1-6; D is unresolved. There are 15 residues in the CDR3. Trimming shortened V by 1 base and J by 6 bases, and 10 bases separated the two germline ends. CDR1 is MGHRA and CDR2 is YSYEKL in the germline V gene. CDR3 nucleotides: TGCGCCAGCAGCCAAGGGACGGTGCGTAATTCACCCCTCCACTTT. This sequence encodes CASSQGTVRNSPLHF.

The rearrangement links TRBV5-3 to TRBJ1-3, with no clear D. TRBV5-3 is recorded as an ORF, its role being uncertain. CDR3 length: 18 residues. V gave up 4 bases and J gave up 4 bases, with 24 bases separating them. CDR3 loop: CARSRRSPRKIEGNTIYF. DNA of the CDR3: TGTGCCAGAAGCCGAAGGTCCCCAAGGAAAATAGAAGGAAACACCATATATTTT.